The 23 T cell receptor beta chains reported below all come from one sample, sequenced in a study of brain T cells in children with intractable seizures. Repertoires were generated with immunoSEQ multiplex PCR, while TCRdb's copy carries only in-frame clones and drops some. The repertoire holds fewer than 85,000 clones, about 92% seen once, with roughly 1.4% in the top ten. Source: peripheral blood, taken at surgery. Receptors originate from a boy under three years old with tuberous sclerosis and intractable seizures.

This rearrangement joins TRBV5-1 to TRBJ1-4; possible D gene TRBD1, 6 bases. Trimming left V 2 bases short and J 8 bases short, with 13 bases between. CDR1 is SGHRS and CDR2 is YFSETQ in the germline V gene. This CDR3 has 14 amino acids. The DNA of the CDR3 is TGCGCCAGCAGCTTAGGGGCGCAGGGGGAAAAACTGTTTTTT. This sequence encodes CASSLGAQGEKLFF.

The chain is built from TRBV7-8 and TRBJ1-1; no clear D gene. The CDR3 covers 15 residues. Germline V gene sequence: CDR1 SGHVS, CDR2 FQNEAQ. V was pared by 1 base and J by 11 bases, with 20 bases between. The CDR3 protein is CASSLEPGEHCRAFF. The CDR3 DNA reads TGTGCCAGCAGCTTAGAACCGGGAGAACACTGTCGTGCTTTCTTT.

The gene calls are TRBV25-1 and TRBJ1-1; tentatively, D is TRBD1 (6 bases). V was shortened by 3 bases and J by 1 base, with 15 bases between the two germline ends. Per the germline V gene, CDR1 is MGHDK and CDR2 is SYGVNS. The CDR3 has 16 residues. CDR3 amino acids: CASSDSNGQSNTEAFF. The CDR3 DNA sequence: TGTGCCAGCAGTGATTCAAACGGACAGTCGAACACTGAAGCTTTCTTT.

The chain combines TRBV11-2 with TRBJ2-1; no definite D call. CDR1 is SGHAT and CDR2 is FQNNGV in the germline V gene. The CDR3 covers 14 residues. V was clipped by 1 base and J by 6 bases, with 10 bases between them. CDR3 DNA sequence: TGTGCCAGCAGCTTAGGGCGGCTAGTCAATGAGCAGTTCTTC. Its protein product is CASSLGRLVNEQFF.

This chain's CDR3 is CASSQEARESQPQHF. The CDR3, as DNA: TGCGCCAGCAGCCAAGAAGCCAGGGAGAGTCAGCCCCAGCATTTT. This rearrangement joins TRBV4-1 to TRBJ1-5; TRBD1 might be the D (5 bases). The V end lost 0 bases, the J end lost 6 bases, and 12 bases lay between the germline ends. The CDR3 is made up of 15 amino acids. CDR1 is MGHRA and CDR2 is YSYEKL in the germline V gene.

The chain joins TRBV20-1 to TRBJ2-7, with D maybe TRBD2 (5 bases). This CDR3 has 14 residues. Germline-derived CDR1 and CDR2 are DFQATT and SNEGSKA (reference sequence). The V gene lost 3 bases and the J gene lost 5 bases, with 17 bases spanning the gap. This CDR3 is CSASVGSRGHEQYF. The CDR3 DNA reads as TGCAGTGCTAGTGTAGGATCTCGGGGTCACGAGCAGTACTTC.

V is TRBV2 and J is TRBJ2-2; possible D gene TRBD1, 6 bases. V lost 7 bases, J lost 10 bases, and 13 bases lay in between. The CDR3 has 12 amino acids. The V gene's germline CDR1 is SNHLY and CDR2 FYNNEI. CDR3 loop: CASTEGVKELFF. The CDR3, as DNA: TGTGCCAGCACCGAGGGGGTAAAGGAGCTGTTTTTT.

J is TRBJ2-1 and V is TRBV28; 11 positions match TRBD1. The CDR3 has 16 amino acids. Germline assignment: CDR1 MDHEN and CDR2 SYDVKM. V was clipped by 3 bases and J by 4 bases; unmatched bases: 5. Written as DNA, the CDR3 is TGTGCCAGCAGTTTTCCCGGGACAGGGGGTTACAATGAGCAGTTCTTC. It translates to CASSFPGTGGYNEQFF.

The DNA for the CDR3 is TGTGCCAGCAGCCCATGGCCTACCGGGGAGCTGTTTTTT. Translated: CASSPWPTGELFF. V is TRBV9 and J is TRBJ2-2; D is undetermined. The CDR3 has 13 amino acids. Looked up from germline, CDR1 is SGDLS and CDR2 is YYNGEE. V was pared by 4 bases and J by 5 bases, with 9 bases between.

The chain employs TRBV25-1 and TRBJ1-4, with D uncertain. The germline V and J ends were trimmed by 8 bases and 8 bases, with 12 bases remaining between them. The germline V gene encodes CDR1 MGHDK and CDR2 SYGVNS. CDR3 length: 12 amino acids. The CDR3 sequence: CASSGIVEKLFF. As DNA, the CDR3 is TGTGCCAGCTCTGGGATAGTGGAAAAACTGTTTTTT.

This chain joins TRBV20-1 and TRBJ1-5; TRBD1 matches 8 bases. V trimming: 3 bases; J trimming: 6 bases; junction bases outside the gene matches: 10. The CDR3 sequence is 15 residues long. Germline V CDR1 and CDR2: DFQATT, SNEGSKA (reference sequence). CDR3 residues: CSASSTHRGGQPQHF. The CDR3 region has the DNA TGCAGTGCTAGTTCTACTCACAGGGGGGGTCAGCCCCAGCATTTT.

The sample holds one count of this clone. The rearrangement links TRBV7-9 to TRBJ2-7; no reliable D call. CDR1 is SEHNR, CDR2 FQNEAQ, per germline (reference sequence). The CDR3 contains 12 residues. V lost 4 bases and J 7 bases, leaving 11 bases between the germline ends. The CDR3 is CASSSVPEEQYF. In DNA form, the CDR3 reads TGTGCCAGCAGCTCCGTCCCAGAAGAGCAGTACTTC.

This chain uses TRBV2 with TRBJ2-3, with D perhaps matching TRBD1 or TRBD2 (6 bases each). The CDR3 spans 14 residues. V lost 6 bases to trimming and J lost 0 bases, with 10 bases between them. Germline V lookup: CDR1 SNHLY, CDR2 FYNNEI. The CDR3, as DNA: TGTGCCAGCAGACCGGGGGCTAGCACAGATACGCAGTATTTT. It translates to CASRPGASTDTQYF. Combining the CDR3 with reference TRBV2 and TRBJ2-3 gives the whole variable domain EPEVTQTPSHQVTQMGQEVILRCVPISNHLYFYWYRQILGQKVEFLVSFYNNEISEKSEIFDDQFSVERPDGSNFTLKIRSTKLEDSAMYFCASRPGASTDTQYFGPGTRLTVL.

The chain couples TRBV6-5 to TRBJ1-2; D possibly corresponds to TRBD1 (5 bases). Trimming left V 6 bases short and J 2 bases short, with 13 bases between. This CDR3 has 14 residues. The germline gives CDR1 MNHEY, CDR2 SVGAGI. CDR3 protein: CASRSGGSNYGYTF. The CDR3 region has the DNA TGTGCCAGCAGGAGCGGGGGGTCCAACTATGGCTACACCTTC.

The chain combines TRBV5-1 with TRBJ2-2; either TRBD1 or TRBD2 may fit D (5 bases each). Germline CDR1 and CDR2: SGHRS and YFSETQ. Between the trimmed V and J ends, which lost 1 base and 3 bases, there was a span of 7 bases. CDR3 length: 14 residues. Written as DNA, the CDR3 is TGCGCCAGCAGCTTGTGGGGACACACCGGGGAGCTGTTTTTT. The encoded protein is CASSLWGHTGELFF. The whole variable domain, filled in from reference TRBV5-1 and TRBJ2-2, reads KAGVTQTPRYLIKTRGQQVTLSCSPISGHRSVSWYQQTPGQGLQFLFEYFSETQRNKGNFPGRFSGRQFSNSRSEMNVSTLELGDSALYLCASSLWGHTGELFFGEGSRLTVL.

The chain combines TRBV6-4 with TRBJ2-6; D may correspond to TRBD1 or TRBD2 (6 bases each). The CDR3 sequence is 16 residues long. V dropped 0 bases and J dropped 2 bases, with 8 bases sitting between them. In germline, CDR1 is MRHNA, CDR2 SNTAGT. DNA of the CDR3: TGTGCCAGCAGTGACTCGGGGGGCGCTGGGGCCAACGTCCTGACTTTC. This sequence encodes CASSDSGGAGANVLTF.

V usage is TRBV11-3 and J usage is TRBJ1-2, with a tentative D call TRBD1 (5 bases). V was clipped by 5 bases and J by 8 bases, with 21 bases between them. The CDR3 runs 15 residues. Per germline, CDR1 SGHNT and CDR2 YENEEA. The CDR3 DNA is TGTGCCAGCAGCCCCACTCGGACGGCATCAGGGGGCTACACCTTC. Protein sequence: CASSPTRTASGGYTF.

The chain couples TRBV20-1 to TRBJ1-1; unclear D gene. Trimming removed 6 bases at V and 4 bases at J, with 9 bases between. Germline CDR1 DFQATT, CDR2 SNEGSKA (reference sequence). The CDR3 runs to 11 residues. CDR3 DNA: TGCAGTGCCCCCCGGGTCACTGAAGCTTTCTTT. This encodes CSAPRVTEAFF.

The V gene is TRBV24-1, the J gene TRBJ2-6; D possibly matches TRBD1 or TRBD2 (5 bases each). The CDR3 sequence is 15 residues long. Germline CDR1 KGHDR, CDR2 SFDVKD. The V end was cut by 9 bases, the J end by 2 bases, with 13 bases between. CDR3 region: CATGGYGTGANVLTF. CDR3 in DNA: TGTGCCACCGGGGGTTACGGTACTGGGGCCAACGTCCTGACTTTC.

A few counts support this clone. DNA of the CDR3: TGTGCCAGCAGCCTACTAGCGGATAACACCGGGGAGCTGTTTTTT. It translates to CASSLLADNTGELFF. The chain has TRBV7-6 and TRBJ2-2; TRBD2 aligns across 8 bases. After removal of 5 bases from V and 2 bases from J, the junction contained 4 bases not matched to a gene. Germline-derived CDR1 and CDR2 are SGHVS and FNYEAQ. This CDR3 comprises 15 residues.

The chain couples TRBV5-1 to TRBJ2-1, with a tentative D call TRBD2 (6 bases). CDR3 size: 14 residues. Between the trimmed V and J ends, which lost 6 bases and 6 bases, there was a span of 16 bases. The germline CDR1 and CDR2 sequences are SGHRS and YFSETQ. CDR3 DNA: TGCGCCAGCAACGACCTTTGGAGGGGCAATGAGCAGTTCTTC. This gives the protein CASNDLWRGNEQFF. Full variable domain (missing parts from reference TRBV5-1 and TRBJ2-1): KAGVTQTPRYLIKTRGQQVTLSCSPISGHRSVSWYQQTPGQGLQFLFEYFSETQRNKGNFPGRFSGRQFSNSRSEMNVSTLELGDSALYLCASNDLWRGNEQFFGPGTRLTVL.

The rearrangement uses TRBV14 and TRBJ2-7, with 14 bases that match TRBD2. The CDR3 consists of 17 residues. Germline lookup yields CDR1 SGHDN and CDR2 FVKESK. V trimming: 1 base; J trimming: 6 bases; junction bases outside the gene matches: 8. CDR3 sequence reads: CASSQVRLAGGPGEQYF. The CDR3 bases are TGTGCCAGCAGCCAAGTTAGACTAGCGGGGGGGCCCGGCGAGCAGTACTTC.

CDR3 DNA: TGTGCCAGCAGCCATGTTAGCGGGGGGTCCTACAATGAGCAGTTCTTC. Protein: CASSHVSGGSYNEQFF. This sequence joins TRBV3-1 (or the pseudogene TRBV3-2) and TRBJ2-1; 10 bases are shared with TRBD2. The CDR3 is 16 residues long. CDR1 is LGHDT, CDR2 YNNKEL, per germline (reference sequence). V was pared by 3 bases and J by 1 base, with 3 bases of the junction left unmatched.